A single sample gave rise to the 27 T cell receptor beta chains below, sequenced in a study of cytomegalovirus exposure and HLA in healthy donors. The study ran its PCR with 60 Vbeta and 13 Jbeta primers. Generated by immunoSEQ multiplex PCR, the TCRdb table keeps only in-frame clones and is missing some. The sample lists some 200,000 clones; about 88% were seen once. Sequencing was performed on PBMCs. The receptors come from a girl in the first two years of life in good health and CMV-seronegative.

J is TRBJ1-5 and V is TRBV19; D is possibly TRBD1 (6 bases). Trimming stripped 3 bases from V and 4 bases from J, with 13 bases between. The CDR3 covers 15 residues. Germline V gene lookup returns CDR1 LNHDA and CDR2 SQIVND (reference sequence). The CDR3 protein is CASSIPHRDNQPQHF. CDR3 bases: TGTGCCAGTAGTATTCCTCACAGGGATAATCAGCCCCAGCATTTT. Together with reference TRBV19 and TRBJ1-5, the CDR3 gives the full variable domain: DGGITQSPKYLFRKEGQNVTLSCEQNLNHDAMYWYRQDPGQGLRLIYYSQIVNDFQKGDIAEGYSVSREKKESFPLTVTSAQKNPTAFYLCASSIPHRDNQPQHFGDGTRLSIL.

The rearrangement links TRBV4-2 to TRBJ1-1; D ambiguous. Germline lookup yields CDR1 LGHNA and CDR2 YNFKEQ. V gave up 1 base and J gave up 1 base, with 10 bases separating them. CDR3 length: 15 residues. CDR3 residues: CASSQGDEGNTEAFF. The CDR3 nucleotides are TGTGCCAGCAGCCAAGGAGACGAGGGGAACACTGAAGCTTTCTTT.

Here the CDR3 DNA reads TGTGCCTGGAGTACCGGGACAGGGCGTTTCGATGAAAAACTGTTTTTT. Protein sequence: CAWSTGTGRFDEKLFF. This chain uses TRBV30 with TRBJ1-4; TRBD1 matches at 9 bases. With 2 bases clipped from V and 6 bases from J, the junction kept 10 bases outside the gene matches. The germline V gene has CDR1 GTSNPN and CDR2 SVGIG (reference sequence). The CDR3 loop spans 16 amino acids.

This chain connects TRBV12-5 to TRBJ1-2; tentative D call: TRBD1 (5 bases). The germline V gene has CDR1 LGHNT and CDR2 FRNRAP. Trimming cost V 6 bases and J 7 bases, with 9 bases left between them. The length of the CDR3 is 11 residues. The CDR3 bases are TGTGCTAGTGGCCAGGGTGGTGGCTACACCTTC. Translation: CASGQGGGYTF.

This clone came up a few times. The V call is TRBV4-1, the J call TRBJ1-1; TRBD1 might be the D (5 bases). V was shortened by 0 bases and J by 4 bases, with 9 bases between the two germline ends. Per germline, CDR1 MGHRA and CDR2 YSYEKL. The CDR3 contains 14 residues. The CDR3 nucleotides are TGCGCCAGCAGCCAAGATGGGCAGGGCACTGAAGCTTTCTTT. Protein sequence: CASSQDGQGTEAFF.

The rearrangement joins TRBV18 to TRBJ2-1; TRBD2 agrees at 11 bases. The germline V gene encodes CDR1 KGHSH and CDR2 LQKENI. Trimming removed 4 bases from V and 0 bases from J; junction bases left unmatched: 17. The CDR3 is made up of 21 amino acids. CDR3 sequence: CASSLDFSGRDFISSYNEQFF. In nucleotides, the CDR3 is TGTGCCAGCTCACTAGACTTTAGCGGGAGGGACTTCATAAGCTCCTACAATGAGCAGTTCTTC. Based on the CDR3 plus reference TRBV18 and TRBJ2-1, the full variable domain is NAGVMQNPRHLVRRRGQEARLRCSPMKGHSHVYWYRQLPEEGLKFMVYLQKENIIDESGMPKERFSAEFPKEGPSILRIQQVVRGDSAAYFCASSLDFSGRDFISSYNEQFFGPGTRLTVL.

The gene calls are TRBV7-9 and TRBJ2-2; 14 positions match TRBD2. With V trimmed by 5 bases and J by 4 bases, 12 bases remained unmatched. The germline V gene has CDR1 SEHNR and CDR2 FQNEAQ (reference sequence). The CDR3 is 19 amino acids. CDR3 region: CASSQSGLAGGPGTGELFF. The CDR3 bases are TGTGCCAGCAGCCAATCCGGACTAGCGGGAGGACCGGGCACCGGGGAGCTGTTTTTT. Combining the CDR3 with reference TRBV7-9 and TRBJ2-2 gives the whole variable domain DTGVSQNPRHKITKRGQNVTFRCDPISEHNRLYWYRQTLGQGPEFLTYFQNEAQLEKSRLLSDRFSAERPKGSFSTLEIQRTEQGDSAMYLCASSQSGLAGGPGTGELFFGEGSRLTVL.

V is TRBV5-1 and J is TRBJ2-2; TRBD1 agrees at 7 bases. CDR3 length equals 14 residues. After removal of 0 bases from V and 7 bases from J, the junction contained 3 bases not matched to a gene. The V gene's germline CDR1 is SGHRS and CDR2 YFSETQ. CDR3 loop: CASSLVNRGGELFF. CDR3 nucleotides: TGCGCCAGCAGCTTGGTCAACAGGGGCGGGGAGCTGTTTTTT.

V is TRBV7-8 and J is TRBJ2-7, with 9 bases identical to TRBD1. The CDR3 covers 16 residues. The junction had 7 bases not matched to a gene; V was cut back by 1 base and J by 3 bases. Per the germline V gene, CDR1 is SGHVS and CDR2 is FQNEAQ. Written as DNA, the CDR3 is TGTGCCAGCAGCTTAGTGTGGGACAGGGTCAACTACGAGCAGTACTTC. The encoded protein is CASSLVWDRVNYEQYF.

The V call is TRBV12-5, the J call TRBJ2-1; 8 bases are a match to TRBD2. The CDR3 sequence is 14 residues long. J gave up 0 bases and V 5 bases, and 0 bases lay outside the gene matches. Germline CDR1 LGHNT, CDR2 FRNRAP. CDR3 protein: CASGSGSSYNEQFF. As DNA, the CDR3 is TGTGCTAGTGGTAGCGGGAGCTCCTACAATGAGCAGTTCTTC. Full variable domain (outside the CDR3, taken from reference TRBV12-5 and TRBJ2-1): DARVTQTPRHKVTEMGQEVTMRCQPILGHNTVFWYRQTMMQGLELLAYFRNRAPLDDSGMPKDRFSAEMPDATLATLKIQPSEPRDSAVYFCASGSGSSYNEQFFGPGTRLTVL.

The chain uses TRBV5-6 and TRBJ2-3; D gene uncertain. Germline V CDR1 and CDR2: SGHDT, YYEEEE. Trimming removed 0 bases at V and 2 bases at J, with 4 bases between. The CDR3 contains 13 residues. The CDR3 here is CASSLGPTDTQYF. CDR3 DNA sequence: TGTGCCAGCAGCTTGGGGCCCACAGATACGCAGTATTTT.

J is TRBJ1-2 and V is TRBV29-1; D unresolved. The CDR3 length is 15 residues. V was cut by 4 bases and J by 8 bases, with 23 bases left in between. Germline CDR1 reads SQVTM; CDR2 reads ANQGSEA. The CDR3 coding sequence is TGCAGCGTTGTACGGGCCCTAGGTTCAGGAGGGGGCTACACCTTC. This translates into CSVVRALGSGGGYTF.

This chain links TRBV7-9 with TRBJ2-5; 7 bases line up with TRBD2. CDR3 length: 14 amino acids. The germline CDR1 and CDR2 sequences are SEHNR and FQNEAQ (reference sequence). V shed 5 bases, J shed 4 bases, and the junction held 7 bases outside the gene matches. The CDR3 sequence is CASSLTSDPETQYF. The CDR3 DNA sequence: TGTGCCAGCAGCCTCACTAGCGACCCAGAGACCCAGTACTTC.

CDR3 protein: CASSVDGRGAYYEQYF. CDR3 bases: TGTGCCAGCAGCGTAGACGGGAGAGGCGCCTACTACGAGCAGTACTTC. The chain has TRBV9 and TRBJ2-7; perhaps TRBD2 as D (6 bases). V was trimmed by 0 bases and J by 3 bases, leaving 16 bases between them. The length of the CDR3 is 16 residues. Germline CDR1 is SGDLS and CDR2 is YYNGEE.

The rearrangement joins TRBV4-2 to TRBJ1-1; 8 nucleotides agree with TRBD1. J was trimmed by 3 bases and V by 0 bases; bases with no gene match: 12. CDR3 length: 18 residues. CDR1 and CDR2 from the germline V gene are LGHNA and YNFKEQ. The CDR3 is CASSQDRTGPITDTEAFF. The DNA for the CDR3 is TGTGCCAGCAGCCAAGATCGGACAGGGCCAATCACGGACACTGAAGCTTTCTTT.

The chain carries TRBV30 and TRBJ1-2; weak D call: TRBD1 (5 bases). Trimming cost V 0 bases and J 7 bases, with 18 bases left between them. This CDR3 region has 15 residues. CDR1 and CDR2 from the germline V gene are GTSNPN and SVGIG (reference sequence). In nucleotides, the CDR3 is TGTGCCTGGAGTGTACTGAGCGGGGGGAGGGGTGGCTACACCTTC. The encoded protein is CAWSVLSGGRGGYTF.

The chain employs TRBV10-3 and TRBJ2-3; 10 nucleotides line up with TRBD2. The CDR3 has 16 residues. CDR1 is ENHRY, CDR2 SYGVKD, per germline. With 3 bases clipped from V and 1 base from J, the junction kept 4 bases outside the gene matches. The DNA for the CDR3 is TGTGCCATCAGTGATGTCGGGACTAGCGGCACAGATACGCAGTATTTT. Translated: CAISDVGTSGTDTQYF.

This chain joins TRBV18 and TRBJ1-1; the match to TRBD1 covers 7 bases. After removal of 2 bases from V and 11 bases from J, the junction contained 14 bases not matched to a gene. The CDR3 loop spans 15 amino acids. Germline CDR1 is KGHSH and CDR2 is LQKENI. CDR3 nucleotide sequence: TGTGCCAGCTCACCATTTTCCAAGGCTGGGACAGAGGCTTTCTTT. Protein product: CASSPFSKAGTEAFF.

This rearrangement joins TRBV27 to TRBJ2-7, with TRBD2 matching over 12 bases. This CDR3 spans 17 amino acids. The germline V gene encodes CDR1 MNHEY and CDR2 SMNVEV (reference sequence). Trimming removed 3 bases from V and 2 bases from J; junction bases left unmatched: 8. The CDR3 nucleotides read TGTGCCAGCAGTTTTCAACCGACTAGCGGGAGACCCTACGAGCAGTACTTC. Residues: CASSFQPTSGRPYEQYF.

V is TRBV11-2 and J is TRBJ2-2, with 8 bases fitting TRBD2. The CDR3 is 17 amino acids. V was clipped by 5 bases and J by 8 bases; unmatched bases: 16. The germline V gene encodes CDR1 SGHAT and CDR2 FQNNGV. CDR3 protein: CASSPGLAPLSMGELFF. CDR3 DNA: TGTGCCAGCAGCCCAGGACTAGCTCCCTTATCTATGGGGGAGCTGTTTTTT.

This clone was picked up a small number of times. The V call is TRBV4-1, the J call TRBJ1-4; D is undetermined. CDR1 is MGHRA and CDR2 is YSYEKL in the germline V gene. This CDR3 is 16 amino acids long. The V end lost 1 base, the J end lost 0 bases, and 9 bases lay between the germline ends. Here the CDR3 reads CASSQVWQATNEKLFF. The CDR3 bases are TGCGCCAGCAGCCAAGTATGGCAGGCAACTAATGAAAAACTGTTTTTT.

The chain couples TRBV7-2 to TRBJ2-7; 7 nucleotides line up with TRBD2. Germline V lookup: CDR1 SGHTA, CDR2 FQGNSA. V lost 3 bases to trimming and J lost 2 bases; unmatched junction nucleotides: 7. The CDR3 covers 15 residues. CDR3 sequence (DNA): TGTGCCAGCAGCTTTCAATCGGGAGGTACCTACGAGCAGTACTTC. This translates into CASSFQSGGTYEQYF.

The V gene is TRBV19, the J gene TRBJ1-3; the D is unclear. CDR3 size: 13 residues. Trimming left V 6 bases short and J 5 bases short, with 11 bases between. The germline CDR1 and CDR2 sequences are LNHDA and SQIVND (reference sequence). In DNA, the CDR3 is TGTGCCAGTAGACCCAAACACCGAAACACCATATATTTT. Amino acids: CASRPKHRNTIYF.

This chain links TRBV30 with TRBJ1-3; D is perhaps TRBD1 (5 bases). Germline CDR1 is GTSNPN and CDR2 is SVGIG (reference sequence). The V end was cut by 2 bases, the J end by 4 bases, with 9 bases between. This CDR3 region has 13 residues. The CDR3, as DNA: TGTGCCTGGAGTAGGGGTTTAGGAAACACCATATATTTT. Protein sequence: CAWSRGLGNTIYF.

V and J are TRBV5-6 and TRBJ2-1; D remains unclear. Germline values: CDR1 SGHDT, CDR2 YYEEEE. The length of the CDR3 is 17 residues. The germline V and J ends were trimmed by 0 bases and 7 bases, with 20 bases remaining between them. The CDR3 DNA reads as TGTGCCAGCAGCTTGGTTTGGCAGCCTACTATCTATAATGAGCAGTTCTTC. The encoded protein is CASSLVWQPTIYNEQFF.

This sequence joins TRBV27 and TRBJ2-1; D gene unclear. CDR3 length: 14 residues. V was cut by 8 bases and J by 0 bases, with 11 bases left in between. The germline gives CDR1 MNHEY, CDR2 SMNVEV (reference sequence). The CDR3, as DNA: TGTGCCAGCGCCCCTCTCAGCTCCTACAATGAGCAGTTCTTC. This sequence encodes CASAPLSSYNEQFF.

J is TRBJ1-2 and V is TRBV27; the match to TRBD1 covers 11 bases. The CDR3 covers 15 residues. Per germline, CDR1 MNHEY and CDR2 SMNVEV (reference sequence). Losses at the gene ends were 5 bases for V and 5 bases for J; bases not matched to a gene: 7. This chain's CDR3 is CASSRGQGASYGYTF. The CDR3 region has the DNA TGTGCCAGCAGTAGAGGACAGGGGGCTTCTTATGGCTACACCTTC.